This is a list of T cell receptor beta chains from one sample in a study of T cell changes during pregnancy in multiple sclerosis. Sequenced by immunoSEQ multiplex PCR; TCRdb stores in-frame clones only, minus some. The sample contains some 55,000 clones, 75% to 95% of which appear only once. This material consisted of peripheral blood, taken after pregnancy. These receptor sequences come from a female donor in good health, enrolled as a control in a pregnancy study. The CDR3 runs from the conserved cysteine through the conserved F or W. Fields, in order: D gene, V gene, J gene, clone size, CDR3 protein, CDR3 DNA. The D gene is left open where the match is weak. Where a row states a size, it is once, few, many or the class of an expanded clone; other rows omit it.

>TRBD1|TRBV11-2|TRBJ1-1|.
CASSWDRRTEAFF
TGTGCCAGCAGCTGGGACAGGCGCACTGAAGCTTTCTTT
>TRBD1|TRBV19|TRBJ1-2|.
CASSRDSDRGNYGYTF
TGTGCCAGTAGTCGGGACAGTGACAGGGGTAACTATGGCTACACCTTC
>TRBD1|TRBV5-6|TRBJ2-2|.
CASSLGQGAHTGELFF
TGTGCCAGCAGCCTAGGACAGGGGGCGCACACCGGGGAGCTGTTTTTT
>.|TRBV27|TRBJ1-2|.
CASSLTGPSYGYTF
TGTGCCAGCAGTTTAACAGGGCCGTCCTATGGCTACACCTTC
>TRBD1|TRBV6-6|TRBJ1-1|.
CASSSTGDGGTEAFF
TGTGCCAGCAGTTCGACAGGGGACGGCGGCACTGAAGCTTTCTTT
>.|TRBV25-1|TRBJ2-5|.
CASSNTLGAVEGTQYF
TGTGCCAGCAGTAACACCCTTGGGGCGGTAGAAGGGACCCAGTACTTC
>.|TRBV5-1|TRBJ2-1|.
CASSAIRGSKEQFF
TGCGCCAGCAGCGCCATCAGGGGATCTAAGGAGCAGTTCTTC
>TRBD1|TRBV5-1|TRBJ1-3|.
CASSSTGTGTANTIYF
TGCGCCAGCAGCTCCACCGGGACAGGAACCGCAAACACCATATATTTT
>.|TRBV5-1|TRBJ1-3|.
CASSLGQPGNTIYF
TGCGCCAGCAGCTTAGGACAACCTGGAAACACCATATATTTT
>TRBD2|TRBV7-2|TRBJ2-3|.
CASSLGGGVTDTQYF
TGTGCCAGCAGCTTAGGCGGGGGGGTCACAGATACGCAGTATTTT
>TRBD1|TRBV23-1|TRBJ2-7|.
CATATDRAWYEQYF
TGCGCCACGGCCACCGACAGGGCATGGTACGAGCAGTACTTC
>TRBD1|TRBV6-5|TRBJ2-1|.
CASSYSNRGPYNEQFF
TGTGCCAGCAGTTACTCGAACAGGGGGCCCTACAATGAGCAGTTCTTC
>TRBD1|TRBV7-6|TRBJ1-5|.
CASSPRTGSNQPQHF
TGTGCCAGCAGCCCTAGGACAGGCAGCAATCAGCCCCAGCATTTT
>.|TRBV4-3|TRBJ2-7|.
CASSQEGAGTHYEQYF
TGCGCCAGCAGCCAAGAAGGGGCGGGAACCCACTACGAGCAGTACTTC
>TRBD2|TRBV27|TRBJ2-2|.
CASSYRGDTGELFF
TGTGCCAGCAGTTACCGGGGGGACACCGGGGAGCTGTTTTTT
>.|TRBV25-1|TRBJ1-1|.
CASRSPPIFSNTEAFF
TGTGCCAGCAGGAGTCCCCCGATTTTTTCGAACACTGAAGCTTTCTTT
>TRBD1|TRBV28|TRBJ2-5|.
CASSSIYPGQVQETQYF
TGTGCCAGCAGTTCCATTTATCCCGGACAGGTGCAAGAGACCCAGTACTTC
>TRBD1|TRBV5-1|TRBJ1-4|.
CASSTRDRDEKLFF
TGCGCCAGCAGCACCCGGGACAGGGATGAAAAACTGTTTTTT
>.|TRBV15|TRBJ2-3|.
CATSSGIGGTQYF
TGTGCCACCAGCAGTGGGATAGGGGGTACGCAGTATTTT
>TRBD1|TRBV5-1|TRBJ1-3|.
CASSGGDRVSGNTIYF
TGCGCCAGCAGCGGGGGGGACAGGGTTTCTGGAAACACCATATATTTT
>TRBD1|TRBV4-3|TRBJ1-1|.
CASRDRGTEAFF
TGCGCCAGCAGGGACAGGGGCACTGAAGCTTTCTTT
>.|TRBV7-6|TRBJ2-1|.
CASSLEASSNEQFF
TGTGCCAGCAGCTTAGAGGCTAGCTCAAATGAGCAGTTCTTC
>.|TRBV11-2|TRBJ2-7|.
CASSLAGQGSNEQYF
TGTGCCAGCAGCTTAGCGGGGCAGGGGTCGAACGAGCAGTACTTC
>TRBD1|TRBV6-5|TRBJ1-6|.
CASSLRGAMNSPLHF
TGTGCCAGCAGCCTCAGGGGGGCGATGAATTCACCCCTCCACTTT
>TRBD1|TRBV9|TRBJ1-1|.
CASSVVTGGTEAFF
TGTGCCAGCAGCGTAGTGACAGGGGGCACTGAAGCTTTCTTT
>TRBD1|TRBV6-6|TRBJ2-5|once
CASSPRDRAEETQYF
TGTGCCAGCAGCCCCCGGGACAGGGCAGAAGAGACCCAGTACTTC
>.|TRBV7-2|TRBJ2-1|.
CASSSPYPDMGAEYNEQFF
TGTGCCAGCAGCTCCCCATACCCCGACATGGGGGCCGAGTACAATGAGCAGTTCTTC
>.|TRBV7-2|TRBJ1-1|.
CASSLRGQNTEAFF
TGTGCCAGCAGCTTAAGAGGACAGAACACTGAAGCTTTCTTT
>.|TRBV6-5|TRBJ2-3|.
CASSYSRALTDTQYF
TGTGCCAGCAGTTACTCGAGAGCGCTCACAGATACGCAGTATTTT
>TRBD2|TRBV7-7|TRBJ2-3|.
CASSPSSGRSDTQYF
TGTGCTAGCAGCCCGTCTAGCGGGAGGTCAGATACGCAGTATTTT
>TRBD1|TRBV7-9|TRBJ1-5|.
CASSLGDSGYSNQPQHF
TGTGCCAGCAGCTTAGGGGACAGCGGATATAGCAATCAGCCCCAGCATTTT
>.|TRBV29-1|TRBJ1-1|.
CSVESQGLAFF
TGCAGCGTTGAATCCCAGGGCTTAGCTTTCTTT
>.|TRBV28|TRBJ1-2|.
CASNPGGYGYTF
TGTGCCAGCAACCCGGGGGGGTATGGCTACACCTTC
>TRBD1|TRBV5-1|TRBJ1-2|.
CASSLGQGARGYTF
TGCGCCAGCAGCTTGGGACAGGGGGCGAGGGGCTACACCTTC
>.|TRBV7-9|TRBJ1-3|.
CASSAGQPLSGNTIYF
TGTGCCAGCAGCGCCGGACAGCCACTCTCTGGAAACACCATATATTTT
>.|TRBV5-1|TRBJ1-5|.
CASSLGTATSNQPQHF
TGCGCCAGCAGCTTGGGGACAGCCACTAGCAATCAGCCCCAGCATTTT
>.|TRBV7-2|TRBJ2-1|.
CASSPMHSNNEQFF
TGTGCCAGCAGCCCGATGCACTCGAACAATGAGCAGTTCTTC
>.|TRBV27|TRBJ2-7|.
CASSLSSEAEQYF
TGTGCCAGCAGTTTATCAAGTGAAGCAGAGCAGTACTTC
>.|TRBV13|TRBJ1-1|few
CASSSPKTGMNTEAFF
TGTGCCAGCAGCTCCCCAAAGACAGGAATGAACACTGAAGCTTTCTTT
>TRBD1|TRBV30|TRBJ2-7|.
CAWRDRHYEQYF
TGTGCCTGGAGGGACAGGCATTACGAGCAGTACTTC
>.|TRBV7-8|TRBJ1-2|.
CASSPTPTGMGYGYTF
TGTGCCAGCAGTCCAACCCCCACAGGGATGGGGTATGGCTACACCTTC
>.|TRBV25-1|TRBJ1-5|.
CASSPTGVGSNQPQHF
TGTGCCAGCAGTCCAACGGGGGTAGGGAGCAATCAGCCCCAGCATTTT
>.|TRBV11-3|TRBJ2-2|once
CASSWAGGELFF
TGTGCCAGCAGCTGGGCCGGCGGGGAGCTGTTTTTT
>TRBD1|TRBV25-1|TRBJ2-7|.
CASRGDRGSSYEQYF
TGTGCCAGCAGAGGAGACAGGGGCTCCTCCTACGAGCAGTACTTC
>.|TRBV7-7|TRBJ1-6|few
CGGRRAEDNSPLHF
TGTGGCGGGCGGAGGGCTGAGGATAATTCACCCCTCCACTTT
>TRBD2|TRBV7-7|TRBJ2-1|.
CASSLGAGGAGSYNEQFF
TGTGCCAGCAGCTTAGGCGCGGGGGGCGCGGGCTCCTACAATGAGCAGTTCTTC
>TRBD2|TRBV6-5|TRBJ2-7|.
CASSYRGAGEPNF
TGTGCCAGCAGTTACCGGGGAGCGGGGGAGCCTAACTTC
>TRBD1|TRBV6-5|TRBJ1-2|.
CASSYSRQGKDGYTF
TGTGCCAGCAGTTACTCGAGACAGGGGAAGGATGGCTACACCTTC
>.|TRBV7-6|TRBJ2-7|.
CASSLDRHSSEQYF
TGTGCCAGCAGCTTAGACAGGCACTCTTCAGAGCAGTACTTC
>.|TRBV2|TRBJ1-1|.
CARVRQDQTEAFF
TGTGCCAGAGTCAGACAGGACCAAACTGAAGCTTTCTTT
>TRBD1|TRBV7-8|TRBJ2-3|.
CASSAQGAGTDTQYF
TGTGCCAGCAGCGCACAGGGGGCAGGCACAGATACGCAGTATTTT
>.|TRBV7-9|TRBJ2-4|.
CASSPVGENIQYF
TGTGCCAGCAGCCCCGTGGGAGAAAACATTCAGTACTTC
>TRBD2|TRBV30|TRBJ2-7|once
CAWSVRRTSGTTDYEQYF
TGTGCCTGGAGTGTACGGCGGACTAGCGGGACGACGGACTACGAGCAGTACTTC